The clone carrying this T cell receptor beta chain was recorded once. Its target is unknown. This sample was taken from a study of Ad26.COV2.S vaccination and SARS-CoV-2 variants. Study overall: Vaccine-arm donor from the placebo-controlled COV1001 Ad26.COV2.S trial. Once or twice, 56 days apart, Ad26.COV2.S was delivered intramuscularly.

Treatment: about 20 received Ad26.COV2.S at low or high dose, single or two shots; about 5 received placebo; per-sample allocation not given. Samples analyzed were those drawn on day 63 after the first vaccine or placebo injection. TCRdb's copy holds only in-frame clones and misses some; the assay was immunoSEQ multiplex PCR. The data hold about 410,000 clones, with 92% observed a single time. CDR1 LGHDT and CDR2 YNNKEL come from the germline V gene (reference sequence). After removal of 6 bases from V and 7 bases from J, the junction contained 9 bases not matched to a gene. There are 17 residues in the CDR3. Regarding the study as a whole: For non-spike TCRs, breadth in vaccine recipients resembled that in placebo recipients. Vaccinees displayed broader spike-specific TCR repertoires than placebo recipients.

This chain joins TRBV3-1 (or the pseudogene TRBV3-2) and TRBJ2-2; TRBD2 agrees at 15 bases. The material was peripheral blood, obtained in a trial of Ad26.COV2.S vaccine versus placebo. The receptor was isolated from a person between 18 and 65 years old who received the Ad26.COV2.S COVID-19 vaccine or a placebo. For the CDR3, the DNA is TGTGCCAGCAGACCAGGACTAGCGGGGGGGCCTAGCGGGGAGCTGTTTTTT. This encodes CASRPGLAGGPSGELFF.